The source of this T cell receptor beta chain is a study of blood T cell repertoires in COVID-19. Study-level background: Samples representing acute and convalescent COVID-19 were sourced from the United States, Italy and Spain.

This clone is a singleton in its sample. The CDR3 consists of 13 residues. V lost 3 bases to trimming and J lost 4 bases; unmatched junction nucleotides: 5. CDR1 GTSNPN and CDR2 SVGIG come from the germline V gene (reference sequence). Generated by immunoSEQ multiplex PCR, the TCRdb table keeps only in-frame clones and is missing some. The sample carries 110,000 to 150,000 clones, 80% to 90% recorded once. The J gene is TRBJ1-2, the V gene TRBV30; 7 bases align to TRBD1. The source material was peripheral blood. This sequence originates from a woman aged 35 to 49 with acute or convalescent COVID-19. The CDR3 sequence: CAWRPDRPYGYTF. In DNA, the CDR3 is TGTGCCTGGAGGCCGGACAGGCCCTATGGCTACACCTTC.